This T cell receptor (beta chain) is drawn from a study of memory CD4+ T cells and cytomegalovirus serostatus. About the study: Of the healthy Belgian adults, eight or nine were CMV seropositive and 20 to 30 seronegative.

Single viable CD3+CD4+CD8-CD45RO+ cells were sorted as the memory CD4+ T cells. Details on this clone: Its antigen remains unidentified.

V shed 1 base and J shed 2 bases, with 12 bases lying between them. CDR1 SNHLY and CDR2 FYNNEI come from the germline V gene. CDR3 size: 15 residues. Study-level results: About 40% of the roughly 150 known CMV-associated TCRbeta sequences appeared in CD4+ memory. The CMV-associated TCR signature appears largely within the CD4+ memory repertoire.

Some clones are missing from TCRdb's copy, which holds only in-frame ones; the method was immunoSEQ multiplex PCR. The sample lists around 54,000 clones, under 80% occurring once. The TCR was taken from an adult in good health and CMV-seronegative. The source material was memory CD4+ T cells from blood. The chain carries TRBV2 and TRBJ2-7, with D possibly TRBD2 on 5 matching bases. The CDR3 bases are TGTGCCAGCAGTGAAGGTCGGGGTAGCACCTACGAGCAGTACTTC. Translation gives CASSEGRGSTYEQYF.